The clone carrying this TCR beta chain has just a few counts. Antigen unknown. Every donor provided one heparinised blood draw, which averaged about 120 mL. This specimen comes from a study of beta chain features in type 1 diabetes. General study points: A pattern of fewer insertions and more deletions at VDJ junctions was seen in type 1 diabetes patients. Among all four CD4+ subsets, Type 1 diabetes patients had TCRB CDR3s that were moderately but significantly shorter.

Of the isolated RNA, all was reverse transcribed, and so the sequenced material was expressed TCRB transcripts. Only in-frame clones appear in the TCRdb table, and some are missing; sequencing was by immunoSEQ multiplex PCR. The table records about 340,000 clones, about 13% of them present only once. Sequenced: naive CD4+ T cells from blood. The sequence was obtained from a woman between 18 and 29 years old with type 1 diabetes.

DNA of the CDR3: TGTGCCAGCTCAGGGGGGAGCACAGATACGCAGTATTTT. Translated: CASSGGSTDTQYF. The chain recombines TRBV27 with TRBJ2-3; possibly TRBD1 for D (7 bases). CDR1 and CDR2 (germline): MNHEY, SMNVEV (reference sequence). CDR3 size: 13 residues. Trimming removed 8 bases from V and 0 bases from J, with 9 bases in between.